The sequence of this TCR beta chain was determined in a study of blood T cell repertoires in COVID-19. Overall study: The United States, Italy and Spain were the sources of the acute and convalescent COVID-19 samples. PBMCs, B-cell-depleted T cells, or T cells provided the cDNA or gDNA that made up the material.

Germline loops: CDR1 LGHDT, CDR2 YNNKEL (reference sequence). J was trimmed by 7 bases and V by 4 bases; bases with no gene match: 20. This CDR3 spans 20 amino acids. Original handling: Estimation of nucleated cell counts was performed using reference gene primer amplification. Data came from immunoSEQ multiplex PCR; TCRdb stores just in-frame clones and leaves some out. V, J and clone size derive from that table, while D and trimming were established from the DNA sequence. The sample lists about 9,200 clones; 80% were seen once. The chain joins TRBV3-1 (or the pseudogene TRBV3-2) to TRBJ2-1, with 12 bases identical to TRBD2. The source material was peripheral blood. The TCR sequence derives from a man aged 65 to 79 with active COVID-19. The CDR3 coding sequence is TGTGCCAGCAGCCCCCTGCGGCTAGCGGGAGGGCCGGGGTTAAGGAATGAGCAGTTCTTC. It encodes CASSPLRLAGGPGLRNEQFF.